The 28 T cell receptor beta chains below all came from one sample that was sequenced in a study of blood T cell repertoires in COVID-19. Generated by immunoSEQ multiplex PCR, the TCRdb table keeps only in-frame clones and is missing some. The sample lists fewer than 35,000 clones, approximately 82% occurring once. Sequencing was carried out using peripheral blood. Every receptor here comes from an elderly man with active or convalescent COVID-19.

This chain links TRBV7-2 with TRBJ2-3, with 9 positions matching TRBD1. Germline loops: CDR1 SGHTA, CDR2 FQGNSA. V was clipped by 2 bases and J by 1 base; unmatched bases: 4. The CDR3 is made up of 16 amino acids. CDR3 region: CASSLTRDRGTDTQYF. The CDR3 DNA follows: TGTGCCAGCAGCTTAACCCGGGACAGGGGCACAGATACGCAGTATTTT. Filled out from reference TRBV7-2 and TRBJ2-3, the complete variable domain reads GAGVSQSPSNKVTEKGKDVELRCDPISGHTALYWYRQSLGQGLEFLIYFQGNSAPDKSGLPSDRFSAERTGGSVSTLTIQRTQQEDSAVYLCASSLTRDRGTDTQYFGPGTRLTVL.

This chain joins TRBV6-2 or TRBV6-3 and TRBJ2-1; TRBD1 might be the D (6 bases). CDR3 length equals 14 residues. CDR1 is MNHEY and CDR2 is SVGEGT in the germline V gene. Trimming removed 6 bases at V and 11 bases at J, with 20 bases between. The CDR3, as DNA: TGTGCCAGCAGCCCTGTCGTGTCAGGGACAAAGCAGTTCTTC. Amino acids: CASSPVVSGTKQFF.

In this sample, this clone turned up a few times. V usage is TRBV3-1 (or the pseudogene TRBV3-2) and J usage is TRBJ2-7; D not certain. Germline CDR1 reads LGHDT; CDR2 reads YNNKEL (reference sequence). Trimming cost V 2 bases and J 6 bases, with 5 bases left between them. This CDR3 has 11 residues. The CDR3 sequence is CASSQTAEQYF. The DNA for the CDR3 is TGTGCCAGCAGCCAAACAGCCGAGCAGTACTTC.

The chain links TRBV11-2 to TRBJ1-6; D possibly corresponds to TRBD1 (6 bases). CDR3 size: 14 residues. In germline, CDR1 is SGHAT, CDR2 FQNNGV. V lost 5 bases, J lost 12 bases, and 17 bases lay in between. For the CDR3, the DNA is TGTGCCAGCAGCCCAGGGGCGGCGGTTCAACCCCTCCACTTT. Translation gives CASSPGAAVQPLHF.

The chain joins TRBV7-2 to TRBJ2-3; 7 bases are shared with TRBD2. Germline assignment: CDR1 SGHTA and CDR2 FQGNSA. Unmatched junction bases numbered 3, after V lost 4 bases and J lost 2 bases. This CDR3 is 14 amino acids long. CDR3 protein: CASSSGLPTDTQYF. The CDR3 coding sequence is TGTGCCAGCAGCTCGGGACTACCCACAGATACGCAGTATTTT.

This sequence joins TRBV24-1 and TRBJ2-1; possibly TRBD1 for D (5 bases). The V gene lost 5 bases and the J gene lost 4 bases, with 8 bases spanning the gap. The CDR3 has 13 amino acids. Germline assignment: CDR1 KGHDR and CDR2 SFDVKD. The CDR3, as DNA: TGTGCCACCAGTGCCTCAGGGTACAATGAGCAGTTCTTC. This codes for CATSASGYNEQFF.

This sequence joins TRBV12-2 and TRBJ1-5. TRBV12-2 is shown as a pseudogene. CDR3 length equals 21 residues. CDR3 loop: CASRLYSRGPNPLPSNQPQHF. CDR3 nucleotides: TGTGCAAGTCGCTTATACAGTAGAGGGCCCAATCCTTTACCTAGCAATCAGCCCCAGCATTTT.

The chain links TRBV5-1 to TRBJ2-7, with a possible D match to TRBD1 (6 bases). The CDR3 runs 14 residues. CDR1 is SGHRS, CDR2 YFSETQ, per germline. The V gene lost 0 bases and the J gene lost 3 bases, with 10 bases spanning the gap. In DNA, the CDR3 is TGCGCCAGCAGCTTGGACAGGGCCAACTACGAGCAGTACTTC. Its translation: CASSLDRANYEQYF.

The V call is TRBV27, the J call TRBJ1-4; a possible D gene is TRBD1 (5 bases). The germline V gene encodes CDR1 MNHEY and CDR2 SMNVEV (reference sequence). This CDR3 comprises 21 residues. Trimming stripped 2 bases from V and 5 bases from J, with 30 bases between. CDR3 nucleotide sequence: TGTGCCAGCAGTTTAAGATGGATGAGAGGGACTGCCCAGATGGTCAATGAAAAACTGTTTTTT. Encoded protein: CASSLRWMRGTAQMVNEKLFF.

The rearrangement joins TRBV11-3 to TRBJ1-1, with TRBD1 matching 9 bases. After removal of 4 bases from V and 5 bases from J, the junction contained 8 bases not matched to a gene. The CDR3 has 15 residues. From germline, CDR1 is SGHNT and CDR2 YENEEA. The CDR3 DNA reads TGTGCCAGCAGCTCTCAGGGACAGGGAAGGACTGAAGCTTTCTTT. Translated: CASSSQGQGRTEAFF.

In DNA, the CDR3 is TGTGCCAGCACGGCGGGGACCGTCTACACCTTC. It is translated as CASTAGTVYTF. The rearrangement links TRBV2 to TRBJ1-2; the D gene is possibly TRBD1 (5 bases). The germline V and J ends were trimmed by 7 bases and 10 bases, with 13 bases remaining between them. Germline V CDR1 and CDR2: SNHLY, FYNNEI. The CDR3 has 11 amino acids.

This chain uses TRBV5-1 with TRBJ2-7; 11 bases are a match to TRBD2. V lost 4 bases to trimming and J lost 3 bases; unmatched junction nucleotides: 3. The CDR3 is 14 residues long. Germline-derived CDR1 and CDR2 are SGHRS and YFSETQ. The CDR3: CASSGGTSGYEQYF. DNA for the CDR3: TGCGCCAGCAGCGGGGGGACTAGCGGCTACGAGCAGTACTTC.

The table lists this clone with a few counts. The chain combines TRBV5-1 with TRBJ1-4; possible D gene TRBD1, 6 bases. CDR3 length: 15 amino acids. Germline CDR1 is SGHRS and CDR2 is YFSETQ. The V and J ends lost 4 bases and 7 bases respectively, with 17 bases between them. The CDR3: CASSTQGGRREKLFF. The CDR3 bases are TGCGCCAGCAGCACTCAAGGGGGTAGACGTGAAAAACTGTTTTTT.

The V call is TRBV5-4, the J call TRBJ1-1; D unclear. Germline assignment: CDR1 SGHNT and CDR2 YYREEE (reference sequence). This CDR3 has 14 amino acids. With 4 bases removed from V and 4 bases from J, the gap between germline ends came to 14 bases. In nucleotides, the CDR3 is TGTGCCAGCAGCCAAGACCGAGCAGGCACTGAAGCTTTCTTT. Protein: CASSQDRAGTEAFF.

The V gene is TRBV4-1, the J gene TRBJ1-2, with 9 bases matching TRBD1. V lost 3 bases, J lost 4 bases, and 6 bases stayed unmatched. CDR1 is MGHRA, CDR2 YSYEKL, per germline. This CDR3 has 15 residues. CDR3 region: CASSHAGTGLYGYTF. The CDR3 nucleotides read TGCGCCAGCAGCCACGCCGGGACAGGGCTCTATGGCTACACCTTC.

The rearrangement uses TRBV24-1 and TRBJ1-2; perhaps TRBD1 as D (5 bases). The CDR3 consists of 13 residues. CDR1 KGHDR and CDR2 SFDVKD come from the germline V gene. V was trimmed by 2 bases and J by 9 bases, leaving 12 bases between them. The CDR3, as DNA: TGTGCCACCAGTGATTCAGGGAAGGGGAGCTACACCTTC. The encoded protein is CATSDSGKGSYTF.

The chain recombines TRBV7-2 with TRBJ2-7; D gene ambiguous. CDR1 and CDR2 (germline): SGHTA, FQGNSA. This CDR3 has 15 amino acids. V lost 0 bases and J 0 bases, leaving 9 bases between the germline ends. The DNA of the CDR3 is TGTGCCAGCAGCTTAGCGCGAGACATCTCCTACGAGCAGTACTTC. Its protein product is CASSLARDISYEQYF.

This chain links TRBV5-8 with TRBJ2-7, with 8 bases that match TRBD1. The CDR3 length is 14 residues. The J segment lost 1 base and the V segment lost 4 bases, leaving 4 bases of the junction unmatched. Germline-derived CDR1 and CDR2 are SGHTS and YDEGEE. Written as DNA, the CDR3 is TGTGCCAGCAGCCCCAGGGGGCGGTCCTACGAGCAGTACTTC. Translating it yields CASSPRGRSYEQYF.

The chain couples TRBV4-1 to TRBJ2-3, with 8 bases lining up with TRBD1. J gave up 3 bases and V 6 bases, and 8 bases lay outside the gene matches. The CDR3 spans 15 residues. From germline, CDR1 is MGHRA and CDR2 YSYEKL. The CDR3: CASSPTGGVTDTQYF. The CDR3 DNA sequence: TGCGCCAGCAGTCCAACAGGGGGTGTAACAGATACGCAGTATTTT.

The chain employs TRBV5-1 and TRBJ1-2; a weak D match, TRBD1 (6 bases). This CDR3 is built from 15 residues. Germline CDR1 and CDR2: SGHRS and YFSETQ. Deletions cut 2 bases from V and 2 bases from J, with 13 bases between. CDR3 in DNA: TGCGCCAGCAGCTTAACAGGGAATGGGAACTATGGCTACACCTTC. Amino acids: CASSLTGNGNYGYTF.

The chain links TRBV6-5 to TRBJ1-3; tentative D call: TRBD1 (5 bases). This CDR3 is 14 amino acids long. Germline V gives CDR1 MNHEY, CDR2 SVGAGI. Trimming shortened V by 8 bases and J by 1 base, and 12 bases separated the two germline ends. Written as DNA, the CDR3 is TGTGCCAGCGATTCGGGGGGTTCTGGAAACACCATATATTTT. This translates into CASDSGGSGNTIYF.

This chain links TRBV27 with TRBJ1-3; TRBD1 matches 9 bases. The CDR3 length is 17 residues. J was trimmed by 2 bases and V by 3 bases; bases with no gene match: 8. Germline lookup yields CDR1 MNHEY and CDR2 SMNVEV (reference sequence). CDR3 sequence (DNA): TGTGCCAGCAGTTTCGTTACAGGGGGCACTCCTGGAAACACCATATATTTT. Translating gives CASSFVTGGTPGNTIYF.

The chain carries TRBV9 and TRBJ1-2; weak D call: TRBD1 (5 bases). Trimming took 0 bases from V and 2 from J, leaving 17 bases between them. The CDR3 is 17 residues long. CDR1 and CDR2 (germline): SGDLS, YYNGEE. The CDR3 nucleotides are TGTGCCAGCAGCGTAGGCTGGGGCGCGGTTCGGAACTATGGCTACACCTTC. This encodes CASSVGWGAVRNYGYTF.

This clone appeared a single time. The V call is TRBV19, the J call TRBJ2-3; 14 nucleotides line up with TRBD2. CDR1 and CDR2 from the germline V gene are LNHDA and SQIVND (reference sequence). The CDR3 runs 15 residues. V was clipped by 5 bases and J by 6 bases; unmatched bases: 4. The CDR3 here is CASSLRTSGRDTQYF. The CDR3, as DNA: TGTGCCAGTAGTCTCCGGACTAGCGGGAGGGATACGCAGTATTTT.

The chain is built from TRBV28 and TRBJ1-2; unclear D gene. Per germline, CDR1 MDHEN and CDR2 SYDVKM. The V end was cut by 6 bases, the J end by 2 bases, with 10 bases between. There are 13 residues in the CDR3. CDR3 loop: CASRDSHNYGYTF. For the CDR3, the DNA is TGTGCCAGCAGGGATAGCCACAACTATGGCTACACCTTC.

The chain employs TRBV5-1 and TRBJ2-3, with D tentatively TRBD2 (7 bases). V was shortened by 2 bases and J by 1 base, with 14 bases between the two germline ends. Germline lookup yields CDR1 SGHRS and CDR2 YFSETQ. The CDR3 consists of 16 residues. CDR3 in amino acids: CASSFRGASGTDTQYF. CDR3 nucleotide sequence: TGCGCCAGCAGCTTTCGGGGGGCATCCGGCACAGATACGCAGTATTTT. The full variable domain, in which reference TRBV5-1 and TRBJ2-3 provide the parts outside the CDR3, is KAGVTQTPRYLIKTRGQQVTLSCSPISGHRSVSWYQQTPGQGLQFLFEYFSETQRNKGNFPGRFSGRQFSNSRSEMNVSTLELGDSALYLCASSFRGASGTDTQYFGPGTRLTVL.

The V call is TRBV20-1, the J call TRBJ2-3; TRBD2 matches 7 bases. Germline-derived CDR1 and CDR2 are DFQATT and SNEGSKA (reference sequence). V lost 3 bases and J lost 0; bases outside the gene matches: 0. The CDR3 runs 13 residues. The CDR3 reads CSASSGSTDTQYF. In nucleotides, the CDR3 is TGCAGTGCTAGTAGCGGGAGCACAGATACGCAGTATTTT.

The rearrangement joins TRBV3-1 (or the pseudogene TRBV3-2) to TRBJ2-3; D is ambiguous. Germline V gene data show CDR1 as LGHDT and CDR2 as YNNKEL (reference sequence). V was trimmed by 2 bases and J by 8 bases, leaving 11 bases between them. CDR3 length: 13 amino acids. The CDR3 is CASSQNPHGTQYF. The DNA for the CDR3 is TGTGCCAGCAGCCAAAACCCGCACGGTACGCAGTATTTT.